The T cell receptor (beta chain) described here comes from a study of T cell repertoires in cytomegalovirus infection. Study as a whole: Through public TCR beta signatures, both CMV infection and matching HLA type were indicated.

TCRdb re-called the reads through MiXCR, storing one row per CDR3 protein. The sample has about 60,000 distinct CDR3 sequences, about 33% seen once. Points on this clonotype: Its matching antigen is unknown.

The CDR3 runs to 12 residues. Germline CDR1 reads LNHDA; CDR2 reads SQIVND (reference sequence). Trimming removed 9 bases from V and 0 bases from J, with 8 bases in between. This chain joins TRBV19 and TRBJ1-2; TRBD1 is a possible D gene (5 bases). The specimen sequenced was PBMCs, sequenced either directly or after in vitro stimulation (not recorded which). The sequence was obtained from a human donor in good health (CMV status not recorded). Some clones in this sample may be carry-over from other donors' samples. CDR3 in DNA: TGTGCCAGCGGGGCGACTAACTATGGCTACACCTTC. Residues: CASGATNYGYTF.